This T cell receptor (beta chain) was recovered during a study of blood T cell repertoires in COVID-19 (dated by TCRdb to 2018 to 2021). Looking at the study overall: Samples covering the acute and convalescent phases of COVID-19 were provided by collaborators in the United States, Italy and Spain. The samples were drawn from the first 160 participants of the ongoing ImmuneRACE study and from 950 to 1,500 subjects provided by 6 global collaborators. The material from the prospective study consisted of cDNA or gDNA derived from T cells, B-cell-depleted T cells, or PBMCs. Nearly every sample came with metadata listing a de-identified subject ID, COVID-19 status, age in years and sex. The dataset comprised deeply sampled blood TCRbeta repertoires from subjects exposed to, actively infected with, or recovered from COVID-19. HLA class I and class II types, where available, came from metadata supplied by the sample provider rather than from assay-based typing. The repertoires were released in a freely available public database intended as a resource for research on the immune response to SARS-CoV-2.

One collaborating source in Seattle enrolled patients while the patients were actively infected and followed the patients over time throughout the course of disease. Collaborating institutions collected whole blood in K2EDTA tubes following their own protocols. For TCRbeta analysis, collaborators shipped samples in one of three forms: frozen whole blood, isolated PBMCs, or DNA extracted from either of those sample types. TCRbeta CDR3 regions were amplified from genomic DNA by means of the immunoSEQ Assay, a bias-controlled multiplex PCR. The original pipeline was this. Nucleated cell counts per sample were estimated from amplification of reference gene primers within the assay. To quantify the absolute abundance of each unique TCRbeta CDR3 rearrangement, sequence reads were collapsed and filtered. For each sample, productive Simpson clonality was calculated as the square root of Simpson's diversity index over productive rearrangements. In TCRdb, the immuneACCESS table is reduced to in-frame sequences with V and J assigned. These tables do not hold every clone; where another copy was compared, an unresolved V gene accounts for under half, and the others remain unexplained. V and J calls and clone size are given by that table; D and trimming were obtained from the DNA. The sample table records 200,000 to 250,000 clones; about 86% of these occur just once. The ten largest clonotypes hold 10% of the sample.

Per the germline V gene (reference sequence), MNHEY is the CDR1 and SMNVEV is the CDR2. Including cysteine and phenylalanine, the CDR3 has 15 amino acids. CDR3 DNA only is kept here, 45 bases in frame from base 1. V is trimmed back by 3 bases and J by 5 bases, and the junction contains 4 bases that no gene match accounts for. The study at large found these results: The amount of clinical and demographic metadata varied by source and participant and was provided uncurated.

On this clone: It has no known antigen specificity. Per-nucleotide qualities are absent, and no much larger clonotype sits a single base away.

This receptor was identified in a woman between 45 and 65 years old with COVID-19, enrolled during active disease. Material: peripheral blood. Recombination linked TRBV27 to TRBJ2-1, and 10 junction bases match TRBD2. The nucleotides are TGTGCCAGCAGTTTTTTCACTAGCGGGAACAATGAGCAGTTCTTC. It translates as CASSFFTSGNNEQFF.